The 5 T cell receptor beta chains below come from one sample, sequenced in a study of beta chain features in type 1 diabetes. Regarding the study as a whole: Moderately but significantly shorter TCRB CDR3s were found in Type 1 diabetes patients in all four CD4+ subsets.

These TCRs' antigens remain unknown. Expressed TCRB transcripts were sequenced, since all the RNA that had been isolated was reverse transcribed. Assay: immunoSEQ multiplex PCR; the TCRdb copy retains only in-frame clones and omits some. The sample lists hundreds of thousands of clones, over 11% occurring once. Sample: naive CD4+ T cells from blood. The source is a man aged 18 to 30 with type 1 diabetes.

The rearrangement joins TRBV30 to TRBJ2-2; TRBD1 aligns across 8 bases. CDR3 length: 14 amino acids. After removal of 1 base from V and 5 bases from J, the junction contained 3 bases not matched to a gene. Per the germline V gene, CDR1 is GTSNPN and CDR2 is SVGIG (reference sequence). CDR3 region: CAWSGTGSTGELFF. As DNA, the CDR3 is TGTGCCTGGAGTGGGACAGGGTCAACCGGGGAGCTGTTTTTT.

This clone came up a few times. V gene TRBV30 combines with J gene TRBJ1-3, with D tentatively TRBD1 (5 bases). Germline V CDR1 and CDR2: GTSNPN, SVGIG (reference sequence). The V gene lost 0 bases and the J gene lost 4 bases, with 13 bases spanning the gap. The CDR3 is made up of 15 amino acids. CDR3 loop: CAWSVGTGDGNTIYF. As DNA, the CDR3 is TGTGCCTGGAGTGTAGGAACCGGGGACGGAAACACCATATATTTT.

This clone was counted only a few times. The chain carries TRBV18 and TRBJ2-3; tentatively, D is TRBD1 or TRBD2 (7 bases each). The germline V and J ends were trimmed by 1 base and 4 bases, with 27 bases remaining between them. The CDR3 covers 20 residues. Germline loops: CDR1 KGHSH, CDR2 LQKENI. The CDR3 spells CASSPRGRGASGEGPDTQYF. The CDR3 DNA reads TGTGCCAGCTCACCACGTGGCAGGGGGGCTAGCGGAGAAGGACCAGATACGCAGTATTTT.

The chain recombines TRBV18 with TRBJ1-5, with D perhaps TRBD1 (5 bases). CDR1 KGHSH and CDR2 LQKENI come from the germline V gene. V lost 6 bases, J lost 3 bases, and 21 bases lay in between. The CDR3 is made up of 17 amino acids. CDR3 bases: TGTGCCAGCTCCCGTCAGGGCGACACGTCGCACAATCAGCCCCAGCATTTT. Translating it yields CASSRQGDTSHNQPQHF. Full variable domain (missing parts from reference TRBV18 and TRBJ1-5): NAGVMQNPRHLVRRRGQEARLRCSPMKGHSHVYWYRQLPEEGLKFMVYLQKENIIDESGMPKERFSAEFPKEGPSILRIQQVVRGDSAAYFCASSRQGDTSHNQPQHFGDGTRLSIL.

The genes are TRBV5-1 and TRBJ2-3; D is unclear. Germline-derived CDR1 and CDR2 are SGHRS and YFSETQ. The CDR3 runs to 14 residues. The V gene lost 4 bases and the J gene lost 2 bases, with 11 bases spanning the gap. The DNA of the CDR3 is TGCGCCAGCAGCCCCGAGGTGGTCACAGATACGCAGTATTTT. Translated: CASSPEVVTDTQYF.